Following are 6 T cell receptor beta chains from one sample sequenced in a study of control samples from healthy donors and cancer patients. Generated by immunoSEQ multiplex PCR, the TCRdb table keeps only in-frame clones and is missing some. This table holds some 190,000 clones, 91% found once. Sequencing was done on a sample of blood. The receptors derive from a man under 40 in good health.

The chain carries TRBV30 and TRBJ1-3; no definite D call. This CDR3 contains 13 residues. The V gene's germline CDR1 is GTSNPN and CDR2 SVGIG (reference sequence). V was pared by 5 bases and J by 0 bases, with 8 bases between. CDR3 sequence reads: CAWAGFSGNTIYF. The DNA of the CDR3 is TGTGCCTGGGCAGGCTTCTCTGGAAACACCATATATTTT. The full variable domain, completed using reference TRBV30 and TRBJ1-3, is SQTIHQWPATLVQPVGSPLSLECTVEGTSNPNLYWYRQAAGRGLQLLFYSVGIGQISSEVPQNLSASRPQDRQFILSSKKLLLSDSGFYLCAWAGFSGNTIYFGEGSWLTVV.

The gene calls are TRBV27 and TRBJ1-2, with D uncertain. CDR3 length: 13 amino acids. CDR1 and CDR2 (germline): MNHEY, SMNVEV (reference sequence). Trimming cost V 11 bases and J 1 base, with 14 bases left between them. The CDR3 region has the DNA TGTGCCGCACGGGGAGGGAATAACTATGGCTACACCTTC. Amino acid sequence: CAARGGNNYGYTF.

The chain couples TRBV29-1 to TRBJ2-7; 9 nucleotides line up with TRBD1. The CDR3 has 18 residues. Germline V gene sequence: CDR1 SQVTM, CDR2 ANQGSEA. V lost 4 bases, J lost 3 bases, and 19 bases stayed unmatched. The CDR3 bases are TGCAGCGTTGCGGGGGTTATGGGACAGGGACCTTTTCGCTACGAGCAGTACTTC. Translating it yields CSVAGVMGQGPFRYEQYF.

The rearrangement joins TRBV29-1 to TRBJ2-7; a possible D gene is TRBD1 (5 bases). The CDR3 sequence is 12 residues long. Trimming stripped 6 bases from V and 7 bases from J, with 16 bases between. Germline V gives CDR1 SQVTM, CDR2 ANQGSEA. CDR3 amino acids: CSVSGYGLEQYF. Here the CDR3 DNA reads TGCAGCGTCTCAGGGTATGGGTTAGAGCAGTACTTC.

The rearrangement joins TRBV5-4 to TRBJ1-4, with no clear D. CDR1 and CDR2 (germline): SGHNT, YYREEE (reference sequence). The V end was cut by 4 bases, the J end by 8 bases, with 15 bases between. The CDR3 has 14 residues. The CDR3 loop reads CASSPEGPREKLFF. For the CDR3, the DNA is TGTGCCAGCAGCCCTGAAGGGCCTAGGGAAAAACTGTTTTTT.

V and J are TRBV19 and TRBJ1-4, with 7 positions matching TRBD1. The CDR3 has 16 amino acids. Germline lookup yields CDR1 LNHDA and CDR2 SQIVND (reference sequence). The ends lost 4 bases at V and 5 bases at J; junction bases unmatched: 10. The CDR3: CASSSTPGQRNEKLFF. DNA of the CDR3: TGTGCCAGTAGTAGTACTCCGGGACAGAGGAATGAAAAACTGTTTTTT.